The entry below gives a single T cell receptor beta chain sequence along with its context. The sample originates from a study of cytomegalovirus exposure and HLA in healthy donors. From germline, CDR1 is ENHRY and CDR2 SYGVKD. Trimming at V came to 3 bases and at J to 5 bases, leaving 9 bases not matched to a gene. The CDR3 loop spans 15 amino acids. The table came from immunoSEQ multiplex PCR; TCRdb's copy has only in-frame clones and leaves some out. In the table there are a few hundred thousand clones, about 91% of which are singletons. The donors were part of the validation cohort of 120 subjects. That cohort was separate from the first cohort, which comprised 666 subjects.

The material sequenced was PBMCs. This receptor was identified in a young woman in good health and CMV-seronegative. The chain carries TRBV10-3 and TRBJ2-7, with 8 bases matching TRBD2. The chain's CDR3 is CAISEPGLVLHEQYF. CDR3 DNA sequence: TGTGCCATCAGTGAACCGGGACTAGTCTTACACGAGCAGTACTTC.